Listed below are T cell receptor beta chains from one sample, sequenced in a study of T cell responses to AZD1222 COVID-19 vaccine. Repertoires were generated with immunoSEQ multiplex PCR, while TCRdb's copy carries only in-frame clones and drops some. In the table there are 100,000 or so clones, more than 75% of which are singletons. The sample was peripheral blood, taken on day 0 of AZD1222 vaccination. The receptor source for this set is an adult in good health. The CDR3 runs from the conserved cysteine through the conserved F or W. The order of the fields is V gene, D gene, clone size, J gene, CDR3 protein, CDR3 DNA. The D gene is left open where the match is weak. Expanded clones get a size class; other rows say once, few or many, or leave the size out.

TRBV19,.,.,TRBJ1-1,CASRITANTEAFF,TGTGCCAGTAGGATTACAGCGAACACTGAAGCTTTCTTT
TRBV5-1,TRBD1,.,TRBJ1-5,CASSLDRGIGQPQHF,TGCGCCAGCAGCTTGGACAGGGGAATAGGTCAGCCCCAGCATTTT
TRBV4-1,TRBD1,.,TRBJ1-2,CASSQGSYLTGGSNGYTF,TGCGCCAGCAGCCAAGGATCCTACCTGACAGGGGGGTCAAATGGCTACACCTTC
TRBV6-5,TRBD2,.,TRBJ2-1,CASSYSGGGPYYEQFF,TGTGCCAGCAGTTACTCGGGCGGGGGGCCCTACTATGAGCAGTTCTTC
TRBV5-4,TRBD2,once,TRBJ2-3,CASSQRGGGTDTQYF,TGTGCCAGCAGCCAGCGGGGGGGCGGCACAGATACGCAGTATTTT
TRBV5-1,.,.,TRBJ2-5,CASSLGVAIPQETQYF,TGCGCCAGCAGCTTAGGGGTAGCGATTCCTCAAGAGACCCAGTACTTC
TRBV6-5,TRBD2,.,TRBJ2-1,CASRMSGGYNEQFF,TGTGCCAGCAGGATGAGCGGGGGGTACAATGAGCAGTTCTTC
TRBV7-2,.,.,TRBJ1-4,CASTQTATNEKLFF,TGTGCCAGCACCCAGACCGCAACTAATGAAAAACTGTTTTTT
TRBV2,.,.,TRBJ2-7,CASSPGVEQYF,TGTGCCAGCAGTCCAGGGGTCGAGCAGTACTTC
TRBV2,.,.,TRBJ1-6,CASSVTGTGNSPLHF,TGTGCCAGCAGTGTTACCGGGACCGGGAATTCACCCCTCCACTTT
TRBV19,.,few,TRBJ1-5,CASSETGTGQPQHF,TGTGCCAGTAGTGAAACAGGGACGGGTCAGCCCCAGCATTTT
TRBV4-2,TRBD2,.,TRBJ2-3,CASSQGRLASRSTDTQYF,TGTGCCAGCAGCCAAGGCAGACTAGCGTCAAGGAGCACAGATACGCAGTATTTT
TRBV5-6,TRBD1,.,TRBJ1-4,CASSVQGTGDEKLFF,TGTGCCAGCAGCGTACAGGGGACGGGGGATGAAAAACTGTTTTTT
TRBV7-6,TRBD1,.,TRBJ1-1,CASSALTGGNTEAFF,TGTGCCAGCAGCGCGCTGACAGGGGGCAACACTGAAGCTTTCTTT
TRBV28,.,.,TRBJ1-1,CASTQLSEAFF,TGTGCCAGCACCCAATTGTCTGAAGCTTTCTTT
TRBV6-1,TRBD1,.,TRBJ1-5,CASSEAGGQHQPQHF,TGTGCCAGCAGTGAAGCTGGGGGACAGCATCAGCCCCAGCATTTT
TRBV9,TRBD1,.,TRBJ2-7,CASSGTGVVEQYF,TGTGCCAGCAGCGGAACAGGGGTGGTCGAGCAGTACTTC
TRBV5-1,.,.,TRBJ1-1,CASSLEGPPLEAFF,TGCGCCAGCAGCTTGGAAGGCCCTCCACTTGAAGCTTTCTTT
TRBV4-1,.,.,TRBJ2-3,CASGRTPGDTQYF,TGCGCCAGCGGACGGACGCCTGGAGATACGCAGTATTTT
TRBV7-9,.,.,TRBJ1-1,CASSLEGSRAAAFF,TGTGCCAGCAGCTTAGAGGGGAGCAGGGCCGCAGCTTTCTTT
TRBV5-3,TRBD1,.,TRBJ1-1,CARSFTGEPVETEAFF,TGTGCCAGAAGTTTCACAGGGGAACCCGTCGAGACTGAAGCTTTCTTT
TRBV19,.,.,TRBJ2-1,CASTVKQGSYNEQFF,TGTGCCAGTACCGTGAAACAGGGTTCCTACAATGAGCAGTTCTTC
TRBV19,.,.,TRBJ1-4,CASSPRTVNEKLFF,TGTGCCAGTAGCCCTCGGACAGTTAATGAAAAACTGTTTTTT
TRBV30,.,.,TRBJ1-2,CAWSPGGLSLYGYTF,TGTGCTTGGAGTCCAGGAGGGTTGTCGTTATATGGCTACACCTTC
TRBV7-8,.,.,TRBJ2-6,CASRPSGPPGANVLTF,TGTGCCAGCAGGCCCTCGGGACCGCCTGGGGCCAACGTCCTGACTTTC
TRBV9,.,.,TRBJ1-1,CASSVGVTEAFF,TGTGCCAGCAGCGTAGGGGTCACTGAAGCTTTCTTT
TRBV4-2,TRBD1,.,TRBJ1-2,CASSQDLGTVLNYGYTF,TGTGCCAGCAGCCAAGATCTCGGGACAGTACTTAACTATGGCTACACCTTC
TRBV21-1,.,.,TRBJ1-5,CASSKVLTENQPQHF,TGTGCCAGCAGCAAAGTGCTCACAGAGAATCAGCCCCAGCATTTT
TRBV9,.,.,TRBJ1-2,CASQPETGAGNYGYTF,TGTGCCAGCCAGCCTGAGACTGGAGCCGGCAATTATGGCTACACCTTC
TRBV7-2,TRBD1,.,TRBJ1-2,CASSPGGRAYGYTF,TGTGCCAGCAGCCCAGGGGGCAGGGCCTATGGCTACACCTTC
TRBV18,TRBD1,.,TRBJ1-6,CASSLLPGQGSYNSPLHF,TGTGCCAGCTCGCTACTACCGGGACAGGGGTCCTATAATTCACCCCTCCACTTT
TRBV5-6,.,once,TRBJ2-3,CASSLYSFTDTQYF,TGTGCCAGCAGCTTGTACTCATTCACAGATACGCAGTATTTT